This TCR beta chain was obtained from a study of shared clonotypes between healthy human individuals (dated by TCRdb to 2019 to 2021). Broadly, across the study: A couple of women and a few men aged 18 to 49 years were included in the cohort. Different laboratories and diverse techniques were used to prepare libraries and sequence TCR repertoires, to increase sequencing depth and limit assay-specific biases. The study deeply sequenced blood TCR repertoires of 5 or 6 healthy adults to estimate repertoire size and the extent of clonotype sharing between individuals. Per donor, leukapheresis produced somewhere between about 0.9 and 9.5 billion PBMCs. For each donor, three plates each were used for CD4 naive and CD4 memory, two plates were used for CD8 naive, and one plate was used for CD8 memory.

Using the deep immunoSEQ assay, multiplex PCR amplified TCR CDR3 regions from genomic DNA. Extracted genomic DNA from each cell subset was spread evenly across all wells of several immunoSEQ 96-well plates, with each plate serving as a replicate. For sorted subsets, approximately 190 ng genomic DNA, equal to tens of thousands of T cell genomes, was loaded into each replicate PCR. Purified libraries were measured with a Qubit 3.0 fluorometer, size-checked on a Bioanalyzer 2100, and measured again with the KAPA Library Quantification kit. Every immunoSEQ 96-well plate was sequenced on a separate single-read 150-cycle Illumina NextSeq 550 flow cell. On the study's bioinformatics: The immunoSEQ output contained only junctional sequences without quality scores, so filtering could not match that applied to full-length reads. Sequences were annotated with PyIR, a Python wrapper for IgBLAST v1.9, using IMGT germline references to assign V/J genes and CDR3. Reads were removed for weak V/J assignments (E-value above 1e-6), missing CDR3, stop codons, out-of-frame junctions, or ambiguous translated residues. V3J clonotypes were defined as sequences sharing an identical inferred V gene, J gene, and CDR3 amino acid sequence. The percentage overlap between two repertoires was calculated by dividing the number of shared unique clonotypes by the size of the smaller repertoire. Richness of each repertoire was evaluated using RTK rarefaction, the Chao1 estimator, and Recon v2.1 estimates of unobserved clonotypes. Generation probabilities were computed with OLGA for all TCRbeta clonotypes obtained by the gDNA method from four donors. Not all clones reach the TCRdb copy of this immuneACCESS table, which keeps in-frame sequences only. Checked studies attribute under half of the gap to unresolved V genes and leave the rest unexplained. The D gene and trimming were derived from the DNA, and the V and J assignments and clone size from that table. This sample holds about 2,200,000 clones; 90% to 95% were observed only once. Under 2% of the sample lies in the top ten.

Findings and caveats that apply to the study as a whole: Pairwise subsampling led to the expectation that sequencing depth would affect the degree of clonotype sharing among donors. Clonotypes shared by all four sorted-subset donors showed higher generation probabilities than non-shared clonotypes. Naive subsets generally had larger estimated clonotype richness than memory subsets did. Sampling was restricted to blood, and TCR repertoires in tissue are likely to differ from TCR repertoires in blood. Even with the large sequencing depth, rarefaction of the sorted-subset datasets indicated that sequencing was incomplete. Because the study included a small number of donors, the genetic and exposure-history diversity represented was limited. Roughly 5.2% of naive CD4, around 3.5% of naive CD8, around 2.3% of memory CD4, and about 0.4% of memory CD8 clonotypes were shared across several donors.

CD8 naive samples consisted of CD45RO-negative cells that were positively selected for CCR7, yielding a CD45RA+CCR7+ population without TemRA cells. Healthy HIV-negative adults with no recently reported acute infections or vaccinations were included as donors. Every donor was a Caucasian adult living in Nashville, Tennessee, USA. Blood was obtained by leukapheresis, after which PBMCs were separated by Ficoll-Histopaque density gradient centrifugation and cryopreserved in liquid nitrogen vapor phase. Analytical flow cytometry was used to check the purity and quantity of every magnetically sorted T cell population. Each sorted fraction had its genomic DNA isolated and then quantified by UV absorbance on a Nanodrop 2000c. From its cysteine to its phenylalanine, the CDR3 spans 15 amino acids. Just CDR3 DNA is preserved here, 45 bases in frame from base 1. Trimming takes 2 bases from V and 6 bases from J, and the germline ends sit 13 bases apart. Reading the germline V gene gives CDR1 SGHAT and CDR2 FQNNGV.

Comments on this clone: Its binding antigen is unknown. Base-call qualities are not available, and no considerably larger clone is one nucleotide away.

Sequenced material: naive CD8+ T cells from PBMCs. In the paper's terms, the cell subset or site label means: CD45RA+CCR7+. The chain is encoded by TRBV11-2 joined to TRBJ2-2, and TRBD2 may be the D gene, going by 6 matching bases. This TCR was sampled from a man in his late teens or twenties in good health. Some clones in this sample may be carry-over from other donors' samples. The CDR3 region reads CASSLFRGKAGELFF. In nucleotides, the sequence is TGTGCCAGCAGCTTATTCCGCGGGAAGGCCGGGGAGCTGTTTTTT.